The rows below give T cell receptor beta chains drawn from one sample of a study of T-cell memory formation after mild COVID-19. TCRdb re-called the 5' RACE reads through MiXCR, storing one row per CDR3 protein. The sample includes a few hundred thousand distinct CDR3 sequences, approximately 27% of them seen just once. The sample comprised PBMCs or a T cell subset sorted from them (not recorded which). These receptors all come from an adult woman who had mild COVID-19 (a few samples of this study predate the infection). Cell type and time point are not known. Each CDR3 is given with its conserved first and last residue. The order of the fields is CDR3 protein, CDR3 DNA, D gene, clone size, V gene, J gene. D genes are given only for firm matches. Rows give clone size only sometimes, using once, few, many, or a class for an expanded clone.

CASAGGSYNEQFF	TGCGCCAGCGCAGGGGGCTCCTACAATGAGCAGTTCTTC	TRBD1	few	TRBV5-1	TRBJ2-1
CASSLEGSGYGYTF	TGTGCCAGCAGCTTAGAAGGGTCGGGCTATGGCTACACCTTC	NA	NA	TRBV7-2	TRBJ1-2
CASSEGTSGGRETQYF	TGTGCCAGCAGCGAGGGGACTAGCGGGGGGCGGGAGACCCAGTACTTC	TRBD2	NA	TRBV9	TRBJ2-5
CASSVEGQDTEAFF	TGTGCCAGCAGCGTAGAAGGACAGGACACTGAAGCTTTCTTT	TRBD1	few	TRBV9	TRBJ1-1
CASSLVSGTDTQYF	TGTGCCAGCAGCTTAGTATCAGGGACAGATACGCAGTATTTT	NA	many	TRBV7-9	TRBJ2-3
CATAGPQETQYF	TGTGCCACCGCCGGGCCCCAAGAGACCCAGTACTTC	NA	NA	TRBV24-1	TRBJ2-5
CSARDQTRAYEQYF	TGCAGTGCTAGAGATCAGACTCGAGCCTACGAGCAGTACTTC	NA	NA	TRBV20-1	TRBJ2-7
CASTQPDRGEAFF	TGTGCCAGCACCCAACCGGACAGGGGGGAAGCTTTCTTT	TRBD1	few	TRBV12-3/TRBV12-4	TRBJ1-1
CASSVAGGAGEQYF	TGTGCCAGCAGTGTCGCAGGCGGGGCGGGGGAGCAGTACTTC	NA	few	TRBV6-4	TRBJ2-7
CAISELRVSYEQYF	TGTGCCATCAGTGAGCTTCGGGTCTCCTACGAGCAGTACTTC	NA	NA	TRBV10-3	TRBJ2-7
CASSEGQGFWNTDTQYF	TGTGCCAGCAGTGAGGGACAGGGGTTTTGGAACACAGATACGCAGTATTTT	TRBD1	few	TRBV2	TRBJ2-3
CSARGLAGEVEQYF	TGCAGTGCTAGAGGACTAGCGGGAGAGGTTGAGCAGTACTTC	TRBD2	few	TRBV20-1	TRBJ2-7
CASSRSSTGELFF	TGTGCCAGCAGCCGATCGTCCACCGGGGAGCTGTTTTTT	NA	few	TRBV3-1	TRBJ2-2
CASSLTGGTVSTEAFF	TGTGCCAGCAGCTTAACTGGGGGGACAGTCTCCACTGAAGCTTTCTTT	TRBD1	few	TRBV7-3	TRBJ1-1
CASSFRLGGVTETQYF	TGTGCCAGCAGCTTCCGGCTCGGGGGGGTTACAGAGACCCAGTACTTC	TRBD2	few	TRBV9	TRBJ2-5
CASSHGGGFYNEQFF	TGTGCCAGCAGCCACGGGGGAGGCTTCTACAATGAGCAGTTCTTC	NA	NA	TRBV3-1	TRBJ2-1
CASSLTAGETDTQYF	TGTGCCAGCAGCTTAACGGCAGGGGAAACAGATACGCAGTATTTT	NA	NA	TRBV7-2	TRBJ2-3
CSAKTGGAGYGYTF	TGCAGTGCAAAGACAGGGGGCGCAGGCTATGGCTACACCTTC	TRBD1	NA	TRBV20-1	TRBJ1-2
CATEGGLPDTQYF	TGTGCCACCGAGGGGGGACTTCCAGATACGCAGTATTTT	NA	NA	TRBV24-1	TRBJ2-3
CASSLNYGGQETQYF	TGTGCTAGCAGCTTAAACTACGGCGGCCAAGAGACCCAGTACTTC	NA	few	TRBV7-7	TRBJ2-5
CASSLEADRGSPLHF	TGCGCCAGCAGCCTCGAAGCAGACCGGGGTTCACCCCTCCACTTT	NA	NA	TRBV4-3	TRBJ1-6
CSARDEGDYGYTF	TGCAGTGCTAGAGATGAGGGGGACTATGGCTACACCTTC	NA	NA	TRBV20-1	TRBJ1-2
CASSPGQFASEQFF	TGTGCCAGCAGCCCAGGACAGTTCGCTTCTGAGCAGTTCTTC	NA	NA	TRBV27	TRBJ2-1
CASSPWTIRHTEAFF	TGTGCCAGCAGCCCGTGGACAATCCGGCACACTGAAGCTTTCTTT	NA	NA	TRBV5-6	TRBJ1-1
CASSRGSNTGELFF	TGTGCCAGTAGTAGGGGCAGCAACACCGGGGAGCTGTTTTTT	NA	NA	TRBV19	TRBJ2-2
CASSYWRGTEEGYTF	TGTGCCAGCAGTTACTGGCGCGGGACAGAGGAAGGCTACACCTTC	TRBD1	once	TRBV6-5	TRBJ1-2
CASSEFKGTRTDTQYF	TGTGCCAGCAGTGAATTCAAGGGAACCCGCACAGATACGCAGTATTTT	NA	NA	TRBV6-1	TRBJ2-3